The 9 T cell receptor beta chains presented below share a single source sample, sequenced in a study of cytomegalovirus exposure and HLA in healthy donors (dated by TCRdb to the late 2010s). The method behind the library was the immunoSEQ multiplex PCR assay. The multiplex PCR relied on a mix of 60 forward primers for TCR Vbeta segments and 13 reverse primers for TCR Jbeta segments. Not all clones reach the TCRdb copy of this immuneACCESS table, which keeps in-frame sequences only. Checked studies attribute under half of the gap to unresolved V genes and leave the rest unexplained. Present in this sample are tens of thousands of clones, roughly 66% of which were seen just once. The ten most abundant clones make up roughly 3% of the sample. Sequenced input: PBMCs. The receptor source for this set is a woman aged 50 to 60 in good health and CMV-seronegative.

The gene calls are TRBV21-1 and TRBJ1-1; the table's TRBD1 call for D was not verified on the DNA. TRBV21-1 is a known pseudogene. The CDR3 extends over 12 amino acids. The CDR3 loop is CASSRGLTQAFF. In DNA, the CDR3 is TGTGCCAGCAGCAGGGGGCTGACGCAAGCTTTCTTT.

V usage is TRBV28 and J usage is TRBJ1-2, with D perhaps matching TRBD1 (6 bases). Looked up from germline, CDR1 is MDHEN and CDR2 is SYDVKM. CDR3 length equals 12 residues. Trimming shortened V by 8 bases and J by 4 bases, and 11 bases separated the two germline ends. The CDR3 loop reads CASRAGAYGYTF. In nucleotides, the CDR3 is TGTGCCAGCCGAGCAGGGGCCTATGGCTACACCTTC.

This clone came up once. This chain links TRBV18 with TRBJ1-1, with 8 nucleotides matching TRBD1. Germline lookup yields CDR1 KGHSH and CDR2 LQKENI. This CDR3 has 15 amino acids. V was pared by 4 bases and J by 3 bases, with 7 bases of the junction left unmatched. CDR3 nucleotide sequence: TGTGCCAGCTCACTATATGCACAGGGGGACACTGAAGCTTTCTTT. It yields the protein CASSLYAQGDTEAFF.

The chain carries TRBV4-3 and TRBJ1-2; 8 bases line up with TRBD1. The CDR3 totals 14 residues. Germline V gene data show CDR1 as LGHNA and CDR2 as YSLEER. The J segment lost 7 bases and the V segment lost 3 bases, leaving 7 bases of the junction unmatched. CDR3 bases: TGCGCCAGCAGCCAGTCCAGGGGGCTTGGTGGCTACACCTTC. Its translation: CASSQSRGLGGYTF.

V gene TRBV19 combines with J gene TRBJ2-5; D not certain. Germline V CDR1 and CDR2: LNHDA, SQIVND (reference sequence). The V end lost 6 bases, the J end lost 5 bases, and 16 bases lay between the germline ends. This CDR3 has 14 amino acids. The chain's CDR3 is CASRAEPHGETQYF. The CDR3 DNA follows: TGTGCCAGTAGGGCGGAACCTCACGGGGAGACCCAGTACTTC. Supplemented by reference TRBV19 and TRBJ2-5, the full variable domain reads DGGITQSPKYLFRKEGQNVTLSCEQNLNHDAMYWYRQDPGQGLRLIYYSQIVNDFQKGDIAEGYSVSREKKESFPLTVTSAQKNPTAFYLCASRAEPHGETQYFGPGTRLLVL.

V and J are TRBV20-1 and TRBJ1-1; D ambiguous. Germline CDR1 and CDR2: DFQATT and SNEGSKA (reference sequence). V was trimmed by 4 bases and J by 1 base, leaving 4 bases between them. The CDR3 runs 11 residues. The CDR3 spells CSAIKNTEAFF. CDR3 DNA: TGCAGTGCTATCAAGAACACTGAAGCTTTCTTT.

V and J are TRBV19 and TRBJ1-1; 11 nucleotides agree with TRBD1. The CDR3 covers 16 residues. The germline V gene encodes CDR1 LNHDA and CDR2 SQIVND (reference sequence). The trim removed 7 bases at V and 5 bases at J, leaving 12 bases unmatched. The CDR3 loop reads CASTLRTGGFRTEAFF. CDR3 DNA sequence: TGTGCCAGTACCCTAAGGACAGGGGGCTTTAGAACTGAAGCTTTCTTT. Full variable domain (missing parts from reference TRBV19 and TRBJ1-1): DGGITQSPKYLFRKEGQNVTLSCEQNLNHDAMYWYRQDPGQGLRLIYYSQIVNDFQKGDIAEGYSVSREKKESFPLTVTSAQKNPTAFYLCASTLRTGGFRTEAFFGQGTRLTVV.

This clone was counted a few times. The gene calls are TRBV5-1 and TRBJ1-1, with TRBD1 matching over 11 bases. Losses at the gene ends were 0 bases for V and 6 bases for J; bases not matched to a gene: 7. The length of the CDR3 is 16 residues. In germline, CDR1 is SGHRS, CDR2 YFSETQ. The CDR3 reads CASSLGGQGAGAEAFF. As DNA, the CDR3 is TGCGCCAGCAGCTTGGGAGGACAGGGGGCAGGGGCTGAAGCTTTCTTT.

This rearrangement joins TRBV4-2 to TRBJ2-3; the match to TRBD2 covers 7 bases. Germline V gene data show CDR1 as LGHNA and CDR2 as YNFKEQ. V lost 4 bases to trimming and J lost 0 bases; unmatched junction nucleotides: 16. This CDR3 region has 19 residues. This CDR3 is CASSPINRTSSVSTDTQYF. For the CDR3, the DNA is TGTGCCAGCAGCCCGATAAACAGGACTAGTAGCGTTAGCACAGATACGCAGTATTTT.